Listed below are T cell receptor beta chains from one sample, sequenced in a study of human T cells and chemical hapten exposure. TCRdb reanalysed the RACE reads using MiXCR and keeps one entry per CDR3 protein. The sample lists roughly 250,000 distinct CDR3 sequences; 7% to 10% were seen once. Sample: whole blood, taken in connection with sensitization to the hapten diphenylcyclopropenone (DPC). The receptors here all came from a woman between 35 and 50 years old with alopecia areata. Some clones in this sample may be carry-over from other donors' samples. CDR3s leave out the opening cysteine and the closing phenylalanine or tryptophan.

v_call cdr3_length cdr3_aa
TRBV29-1 12 SVEGRDSYNEQF
TRBV7-6 14 ASSRWGAGNNSPLH
TRBV20-1 9 SARITHEQY
TRBV29-1 12 SVERREGFDEQF
TRBV7-2 10 ASSAYNNEQF
TRBV7-9 12 ASSHDRGNNGYT
TRBV20-1 12 SAQTPPNSYEQY
TRBV28 11 VSSSTTGSEAF
TRBV6-6 11 AILNGGADTQY
TRBV21-1 12 ASSKGEVGAEQF
TRBV15 10 ATSRALDTQY
TRBV28 11 ASSNLGNSPLH
TRBV28 9 ASSVFYGYT
TRBV29-1 12 SVTGSSSTDTQY
TRBV12-2 13 ASRTEDREEEKLF
TRBV29-1 10 SVGTSYNEQF
TRBV7-2 17 ASSLVRAGGMSGANVLT
TRBV12-3/TRBV12-4 17 ASSLRGLAGRSSTDTQY
TRBV29-1 11 SVVRVGADTQY
TRBV5-1 14 ASTNAIQGGNTEAF
TRBV10-3 13 AISGGQEAYNEQF
TRBV14 15 ASSPGGWASSYNEQF
TRBV27 17 ASSLKSTGSLAGANVLT
TRBV28 13 ASSLSGAPTDTQY
TRBV7-8 14 ASSLGRDRRNTEAF
TRBV5-1 13 ASSPNRGGTDTQY
TRBV7-9 13 ASSPGTSKGDTQY
TRBV7-2 14 ASSLGDGISGNTIY
TRBV6-6 13 ASSYRAGGVFEQY
TRBV7-9 12 ASSFGGPREKLF
TRBV24-1 12 ATSDPGDGQPQH
TRBV18 12 ASSPELAAGELF
TRBV5-6 12 ASSRAISRYEQY
TRBV7-2 12 ASSLRPDSTEAF
TRBV9 12 ASNTGGGTDTQY
TRBV6-6 16 ASSYGTGVSATNEKLF
TRBV30 9 AWSRSNEQF
TRBV7-2 13 ASNLGGSVYNEQF
TRBV29-1 12 SVFAVGANYGYT
TRBV4-3 11 ASSQVTGVEQY
TRBV20-1 11 SANRPSTDTQY
TRBV5-1 14 ASSLAYGTPTDTQY
TRBV28 13 ASSSGLAGRYEQY
TRBV7-2 13 ASSLDVASTDTQY
TRBV12-3/TRBV12-4 13 ASKPLGLASDTQY
TRBV18 14 ASSPGELVNYNEQF
TRBV14 13 ASSTLGVRRSEQF
TRBV5-1 14 ASSLSGQGIQETQY
TRBV7-3 11 ASAKGMNTEAF
TRBV7-3 12 ASSLTRNSYEQY
TRBV3-1 12 ASSQSRGNQPQH
TRBV9 12 ASSVGDGLNEAF
TRBV28 11 ASSPRVRYEQY
TRBV2 13 ASRTGGVSNQPQH
TRBV29-1 12 SVEDPGRTYEQY